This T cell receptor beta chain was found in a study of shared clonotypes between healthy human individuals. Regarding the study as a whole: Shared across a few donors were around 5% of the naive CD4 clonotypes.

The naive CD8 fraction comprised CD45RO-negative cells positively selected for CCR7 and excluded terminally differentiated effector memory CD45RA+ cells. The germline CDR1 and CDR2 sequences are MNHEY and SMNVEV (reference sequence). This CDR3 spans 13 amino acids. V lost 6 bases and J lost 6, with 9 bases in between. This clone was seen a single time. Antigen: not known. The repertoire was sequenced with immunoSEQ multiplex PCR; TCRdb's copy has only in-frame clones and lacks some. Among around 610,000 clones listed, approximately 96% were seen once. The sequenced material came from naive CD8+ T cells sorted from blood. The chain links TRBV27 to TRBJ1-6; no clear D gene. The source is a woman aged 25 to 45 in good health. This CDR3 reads CASRAQSNSPLHF. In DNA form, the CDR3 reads TGTGCCAGCAGAGCCCAATCTAATTCACCCCTCCACTTT.